Following are 24 T cell receptor beta chains from one sample sequenced in a study of Ad26.COV2.S vaccination and SARS-CoV-2 variants. Specified treatment: some 20 received Ad26.COV2.S at low or high dose, single or two shots; several received placebo; per-sample allocation not given. Specimen acquisition occurred on day 63 following the initial vaccine or placebo injection. Using immunoSEQ multiplex PCR, the repertoire was profiled, and TCRdb retains in-frame clones only, with some absent. The table shows about 400,000 clones, with around 89% occurring only once. The source material was peripheral blood, sampled in a trial of Ad26.COV2.S vaccine versus placebo. The source of these receptors is a person between 18 and 60 years old who received the Ad26.COV2.S COVID-19 vaccine or a placebo.

The chain couples TRBV6-2 or TRBV6-3 to TRBJ2-1; 10 bases are shared with TRBD2. V lost 3 bases, J lost 6 bases, and 8 bases stayed unmatched. Per germline, CDR1 MNHEY and CDR2 SVGEGT. The CDR3 is made up of 16 amino acids. DNA for the CDR3: TGTGCCAGCAGTTATGGACGGCTAGCGGGAGTCAATGAGCAGTTCTTC. This encodes CASSYGRLAGVNEQFF.

The V and J genes are TRBV7-9 and TRBJ2-1, with 7 bases identical to TRBD2. The CDR3 extends over 16 amino acids. Germline assignment: CDR1 SEHNR and CDR2 FQNEAQ (reference sequence). After removal of 5 bases from V and 1 base from J, the junction contained 8 bases not matched to a gene. The CDR3 is CASSPGGGFSYNEQFF. The CDR3 DNA is TGTGCCAGCAGCCCGGGAGGCGGGTTTTCCTACAATGAGCAGTTCTTC.

The rearrangement links TRBV19 to TRBJ2-3; no clear D. Germline V CDR1 and CDR2: LNHDA, SQIVND (reference sequence). CDR3 length: 12 residues. The V and J ends lost 4 bases and 7 bases respectively, with 9 bases between them. This chain's CDR3 is CASSTNSYTQYF. The CDR3 DNA sequence: TGTGCCAGTAGTACGAACAGTTATACGCAGTATTTT.

The CDR3 spells CASSLRTGNQKLFF. The DNA for the CDR3 is TGTGCCAGCAGTTTACGGACAGGGAATCAAAAACTGTTTTTT. The chain combines TRBV27 with TRBJ1-4, with 8 nucleotides matching TRBD1. Germline V gene lookup returns CDR1 MNHEY and CDR2 SMNVEV (reference sequence). CDR3 length: 14 amino acids. V gave up 2 bases and J gave up 9 bases; unmatched junction bases: 5.

The chain combines TRBV6-5 with TRBJ2-7; D is unresolved. With 7 bases removed from V and 4 bases from J, the gap between germline ends came to 14 bases. Per germline, CDR1 MNHEY and CDR2 SVGAGI. The CDR3 spans 13 residues. The CDR3 spells CASTPSIIYEQYF. The CDR3 bases are TGTGCCAGCACACCCTCGATAATTTACGAGCAGTACTTC.

This chain joins TRBV7-2 and TRBJ1-1; the match to TRBD1 covers 7 bases. V lost 4 bases, J lost 0 bases, and 2 bases stayed unmatched. CDR3 length equals 14 residues. The V gene's germline CDR1 is SGHTA and CDR2 FQGNSA. The CDR3 DNA reads TGTGCCAGCAGCTGGGACAGCATGAACACTGAAGCTTTCTTT. This translates into CASSWDSMNTEAFF.

The chain carries TRBV2 and TRBJ1-5; D gene uncertain. Trimming took off 7 bases at V and 5 bases at J, with 12 bases between the two ends. This CDR3 region has 13 residues. Germline CDR1 SNHLY, CDR2 FYNNEI. The chain's CDR3 is CASKGVRDQPQHF. The CDR3 coding sequence is TGTGCCAGCAAAGGTGTTCGAGATCAGCCCCAGCATTTT.

V and J are TRBV29-1 and TRBJ1-1; D remains ambiguous. The CDR3 spans 13 residues. The V end was cut by 4 bases, the J end by 0 bases, with 9 bases between. Germline CDR1 reads SQVTM; CDR2 reads ANQGSEA. CDR3 bases: TGCAGCGTTGTAGTGCAGCTGAACACTGAAGCTTTCTTT. Translating gives CSVVVQLNTEAFF.

The V and J genes are TRBV6-2 or TRBV6-3 and TRBJ2-7, with no clear D. CDR3 length: 11 residues. The V gene lost 6 bases and the J gene lost 4 bases, with 7 bases spanning the gap. The V gene's germline CDR1 is MNHEY and CDR2 SVGEGT. The CDR3 sequence is CASSSYYEQYF. The CDR3 DNA sequence: TGTGCCAGCAGCTCTTATTACGAGCAGTACTTC.

Comments on this clone: Other DNA sequences in this sample translate to the same CDR3. The chain joins TRBV3-1 (or the pseudogene TRBV3-2) to TRBJ2-5, with 7 positions matching TRBD2. The CDR3 is made up of 13 amino acids. V trimming: 4 bases; J trimming: 3 bases; junction bases outside the gene matches: 2. The germline V gene has CDR1 LGHDT and CDR2 YNNKEL (reference sequence). The CDR3 spells CASSLRGEETQYF. CDR3 DNA: TGTGCCAGCAGCCTTCGGGGGGAAGAGACCCAGTACTTC.

This chain connects TRBV28 to TRBJ2-7; D remains ambiguous. Trimming stripped 1 base from V and 1 base from J, with 8 bases between. The CDR3 is 14 amino acids. CDR1 and CDR2 from the germline V gene are MDHEN and SYDVKM. CDR3 loop: CASSLYAASYEQYF. CDR3 in DNA: TGTGCCAGCAGTTTATACGCGGCTTCCTACGAGCAGTACTTC.

V is TRBV7-9 and J is TRBJ2-1; D is uncertain. Trimming stripped 5 bases from V and 0 bases from J, with 11 bases between. The length of the CDR3 is 15 residues. Germline V gene data show CDR1 as SEHNR and CDR2 as FQNEAQ (reference sequence). For the CDR3, the DNA is TGTGCCAGCAGCCCCTACTTGCTCTCCTACAATGAGCAGTTCTTC. Residues: CASSPYLLSYNEQFF.

The V call is TRBV9, the J call TRBJ2-5, with TRBD1 matching 9 bases. The germline V gene encodes CDR1 SGDLS and CDR2 YYNGEE. The junction had 8 bases not matched to a gene; V was cut back by 3 bases and J by 5 bases. The CDR3 has 15 residues. The CDR3 is CASSARTGVEETQYF. The CDR3, as DNA: TGTGCCAGCAGCGCCCGGACAGGGGTTGAGGAGACCCAGTACTTC.

The rearrangement uses TRBV29-1 and TRBJ2-3; 7 bases align to TRBD2. Germline lookup yields CDR1 SQVTM and CDR2 ANQGSEA. J lost 2 bases, V lost 6 bases, and 11 bases had no gene match. This CDR3 region has 15 residues. The CDR3, as DNA: TGCAGCGTGGCCCTCGCGGGAGACTACACAGATACGCAGTATTTT. This translates into CSVALAGDYTDTQYF.

The chain uses TRBV28 and TRBJ1-1; no firm D call. This CDR3 region has 12 residues. Germline CDR1 is MDHEN and CDR2 is SYDVKM. Trimming left V 3 bases short and J 3 bases short, with 5 bases between. This chain's CDR3 is CASSFSYTEAFF. DNA for the CDR3: TGTGCCAGCAGTTTTTCGTACACTGAAGCTTTCTTT.

This rearrangement joins TRBV5-1 to TRBJ2-7; D is uncertain. CDR1 SGHRS and CDR2 YFSETQ come from the germline V gene. The CDR3 contains 12 residues. The V and J ends lost 4 bases and 1 base respectively, with 6 bases between them. CDR3 coding DNA: TGCGCCAGCAGCCCTCCTTCCTACGAGCAGTACTTC. As protein: CASSPPSYEQYF. The variable domain in full, completed from reference TRBV5-1 and TRBJ2-7, reads KAGVTQTPRYLIKTRGQQVTLSCSPISGHRSVSWYQQTPGQGLQFLFEYFSETQRNKGNFPGRFSGRQFSNSRSEMNVSTLELGDSALYLCASSPPSYEQYFGPGTRLTVT.

The CDR3 reads CASSFDGAEQYF. CDR3 DNA sequence: TGCGCCAGCAGCTTTGATGGGGCCGAGCAGTACTTC. The chain combines TRBV5-1 with TRBJ2-7, with a weak D call TRBD1 (5 bases). The CDR3 has 12 amino acids. Germline assignment: CDR1 SGHRS and CDR2 YFSETQ. Between the trimmed V and J ends, which lost 2 bases and 6 bases, there was a span of 9 bases.

This clone showed up just a few times. V gene TRBV5-5 combines with J gene TRBJ2-5; TRBD2 matches at 9 bases. The CDR3 contains 14 residues. The J segment lost 4 bases and the V segment lost 2 bases, leaving 3 bases of the junction unmatched. The germline V gene encodes CDR1 SGHKS and CDR2 YYEKEE (reference sequence). The CDR3 here is CASSFSSGIETQYF. The CDR3 DNA reads TGTGCCAGCAGCTTTTCTAGCGGGATAGAGACCCAGTACTTC. Combining the CDR3 with reference TRBV5-5 and TRBJ2-5 gives the whole variable domain DAGVTQSPTHLIKTRGQQVTLRCSPISGHKSVSWYQQVLGQGPQFIFQYYEKEERGRGNFPDRFSARQFPNYSSELNVNALLLGDSALYLCASSFSSGIETQYFGPGTRLLVL.

This clone was recorded only once. The chain joins TRBV6-5 to TRBJ1-1, with D maybe TRBD1 (6 bases). The V end was cut by 8 bases, the J end by 3 bases, with 13 bases between. The germline gives CDR1 MNHEY, CDR2 SVGAGI. The CDR3 covers 13 residues. The CDR3, as DNA: TGTGCCAGCCGGGTCGGGGGGCACACTGAAGCTTTCTTT. Translated, it gives CASRVGGHTEAFF.

The V gene is TRBV9, the J gene TRBJ2-7; no definite D call. The length of the CDR3 is 13 residues. CDR1 and CDR2 from the germline V gene are SGDLS and YYNGEE. Trimming removed 4 bases from V and 0 bases from J, with 8 bases in between. CDR3 residues: CASSRVGSYEQYF. CDR3 in DNA: TGTGCCAGCAGCAGGGTCGGCTCCTACGAGCAGTACTTC. Filled out from reference TRBV9 and TRBJ2-7, the complete variable domain reads DSGVTQTPKHLITATGQRVTLRCSPRSGDLSVYWYQQSLDQGLQFLIQYYNGEERAKGNILERFSAQQFPDLHSELNLSSLELGDSALYFCASSRVGSYEQYFGPGTRLTVT.

V usage is TRBV28 and J usage is TRBJ2-5; 8 nucleotides align to TRBD2. Germline CDR1 reads MDHEN; CDR2 reads SYDVKM. This CDR3 is 15 amino acids long. V shed 2 bases and J 2 bases; nucleotides not matched to a gene: 4. The CDR3 DNA is TGTGCCAGCAGTTTACCGCCGGGAGGGCAAGAGACCCAGTACTTC. This gives the protein CASSLPPGGQETQYF. The full variable domain, in which reference TRBV28 and TRBJ2-5 provide the parts outside the CDR3, is DVKVTQSSRYLVKRTGEKVFLECVQDMDHENMFWYRQDPGLGLRLIYFSYDVKMKEKGDIPEGYSVSREKKERFSLILESASTNQTSMYLCASSLPPGGQETQYFGPGTRLLVL.

The rearrangement uses TRBV11-2 and TRBJ2-3, with unresolved D. This CDR3 has 17 amino acids. Germline V gives CDR1 SGHAT, CDR2 FQNNGV. V was shortened by 0 bases and J by 0 bases, with 13 bases between the two germline ends. As DNA, the CDR3 is TGTGCCAGCAGCTTAGATCCCGTGGGGATTAGCACAGATACGCAGTATTTT. It yields the protein CASSLDPVGISTDTQYF.

The chain carries TRBV14 and TRBJ1-6; D is undetermined. The CDR3 has 15 amino acids. The germline gives CDR1 SGHDN, CDR2 FVKESK. The germline V and J ends were trimmed by 1 base and 3 bases, with 7 bases remaining between them. The CDR3 loop is CASSQGPSYNSPLHF. DNA of the CDR3: TGTGCCAGCAGCCAAGGCCCCAGCTATAATTCACCCCTCCACTTT. The whole variable domain, remainder taken from reference TRBV14 and TRBJ1-6, is EAGVTQFPSHSVIEKGQTVTLRCDPISGHDNLYWYRRVMGKEIKFLLHFVKESKQDESGMPNNRFLAERTGGTYSTLKVQPAELEDSGVYFCASSQGPSYNSPLHFGNGTRLTVT.

The rearrangement links TRBV11-2 to TRBJ2-3; D ambiguous. This CDR3 region has 15 residues. Deletions cut 5 bases from V and 0 bases from J, with 12 bases between. Germline V gene lookup returns CDR1 SGHAT and CDR2 FQNNGV. The CDR3 is CASSLYLTSTDTQYF. In DNA, the CDR3 is TGTGCCAGCAGCCTCTACCTCACTAGCACAGATACGCAGTATTTT.